Listed below are T cell receptor beta chains from one sample, sequenced in a study of human T cells and chemical hapten exposure. MiXCR, run by TCRdb on the RACE reads, gives a single entry per CDR3 protein. This table holds tens of thousands of distinct CDR3 sequences, roughly 9.8% found once. Here the sequenced sample was whole blood, taken in connection with sensitization to the hapten diphenylcyclopropenone (DPC). All receptors come from a woman between 35 and 50 years old with alopecia areata. Some clones in this sample may be carry-over from other donors' samples. Both conserved end residues are part of each CDR3. Fields, in order: V gene, clone size, D gene, J gene, CDR3 DNA, CDR3 protein. D genes are given only for firm matches. Clone size is stated in some rows and not others, as once, few, many or a class when expanded.

TRBV24-1	many	NA	TRBJ2-3	TGTGCCACCAGTGACCCAGGACAGTCTAGCACAGATACGCAGTATTTT	CATSDPGQSSTDTQYF
TRBV10-3	few	NA	TRBJ1-6	TGTGCCATCAGTGTCGAGAAAGTCGTTGATTCACCCCTCCACTTT	CAISVEKVVDSPLHF
TRBV12-3/TRBV12-4	many	TRBD2	TRBJ2-7	TGTGCCAGCTTAGCGGGGGGAAACGAGCAGTACTTC	CASLAGGNEQYF
TRBV6-6	few	NA	TRBJ1-2	TGTGCCAGCAGTTATCCAGGGAACTATGGCTACACCTTC	CASSYPGNYGYTF
TRBV6-4	many	NA	TRBJ2-2	TGTGCCAGCAGTGGAGGCGACTCCGAGACCGGGGAGCTGTTTTTT	CASSGGDSETGELFF
TRBV19	many	NA	TRBJ2-5	TGTGCCAGTAGTACAGCTAACCTCCAAGAGACCCAGTACTTC	CASSTANLQETQYF
TRBV6-6	few	TRBD1	TRBJ2-6	TGTGCCAGCAGTTCCACACAGGGGACCGGGGCCAACGTCCTGACTTTC	CASSSTQGTGANVLTF
TRBV20-1	many	TRBD2	TRBJ2-3	TGCAGTGCTAGAGATAAGGGCCGGCGGGGGGGCTTAGACACAGATACGCAGTATTTT	CSARDKGRRGGLDTDTQYF
TRBV6-2/TRBV6-3	NA	TRBD1	TRBJ2-5	TGTGCCACCAGTTCCGGGACAGGGGAAGAGACCCAGTACTTC	CATSSGTGEETQYF
TRBV29-1	many	TRBD1	TRBJ1-1	TGCAGCGTGACAAACAGGGGCCGCAACACTGAAGCTTTCTTT	CSVTNRGRNTEAFF
TRBV4-1	NA	TRBD2	TRBJ2-3	TGCGCCAGCAGCCCACTTGGTAGCGGGGGAACAGATACGCAGTATTTT	CASSPLGSGGTDTQYF
TRBV5-1	few	TRBD2	TRBJ2-1	TGCGCCAGCAGGCCCCTAGCGGGGTTCGGCAATGAGCAGTTCTTC	CASRPLAGFGNEQFF
TRBV27	NA	NA	TRBJ2-4	TGTGCCAGCAGGGGCGCGGGGGCCAAAAACATTCAGTACTTC	CASRGAGAKNIQYF
TRBV6-5	many	TRBD2	TRBJ2-3	TGTGCCAGCAGTTACTCCCCCCAGCGGGGGCGGTGGGATACGCAGTATTTT	CASSYSPQRGRWDTQYF
TRBV7-9	many	NA	TRBJ2-5	TGTGCCAGCAGCTTTGTGGGGGGAGAGACCCAGTACTTC	CASSFVGGETQYF
TRBV3-1	many	TRBD1	TRBJ1-2	TGTGCCAGCAGCCAAGGCGACAGGGCTATTGGCTACACCTTC	CASSQGDRAIGYTF
TRBV4-2	few	TRBD1	TRBJ2-7	TGTGCCAGCAGCCAAGAGAGGACAGGGATCTACGAGCAGTACTTC	CASSQERTGIYEQYF
TRBV5-1	many	TRBD2	TRBJ2-3	TGCGCCAGCAGCTTTTCTGCTAGCGGGGGAGGCACAGATACGCAGTATTTT	CASSFSASGGGTDTQYF
TRBV3-1	many	NA	TRBJ1-1	TGTGCCAGCAGCCCCCGGACATCGGCCACTGAAGCTTTCTTT	CASSPRTSATEAFF
TRBV25-1	many	TRBD1	TRBJ1-1	TGTGCCAGCAGTGCAACCGGGACAGGGTCGATGCACACTGAAGCTTTCTTT	CASSATGTGSMHTEAFF
TRBV20-1	many	TRBD1	TRBJ2-5	TGCAGTGCTCTACCCCCGAACAGGGGGCTATTAGGAGAGACCCAGTACTTC	CSALPPNRGLLGETQYF
TRBV7-3	many	TRBD2	TRBJ2-3	TGTGCCAGCAGCTTACGGGAGGCCCCGTCGGGCACAGATACGCAGTATTTT	CASSLREAPSGTDTQYF
TRBV29-1	many	TRBD2	TRBJ2-1	TGCAGCGTTGCCCGCTCTAGCGGGGGAGGGAATGAGCAGTTCTTC	CSVARSSGGGNEQFF
TRBV12-3/TRBV12-4	few	NA	TRBJ1-2	TGTGCCAGCAGTCTAAATACAGGTTGGGGCTATGGCTACACCTTC	CASSLNTGWGYGYTF
TRBV6-5	many	TRBD1	TRBJ1-2	TGTGCCAGCTTACCACAAAGGGACAGCCTAGCTGGCTACACCTTC	CASLPQRDSLAGYTF
TRBV6-6	many	NA	TRBJ2-3	TGTGCCAGCAGTTTCCGGACCTTTGACGATACGCAGTATTTT	CASSFRTFDDTQYF
TRBV29-1	NA	TRBD1	TRBJ2-5	TGCAGCGTGGTAACAGGGGGAGCGGAGACCCAGTACTTC	CSVVTGGAETQYF
TRBV4-1	many	NA	TRBJ1-2	TGCGCCAGCAGCCAAAGAGGAGGAGATAACTATGGCTACACCTTC	CASSQRGGDNYGYTF
TRBV20-1	many	TRBD1	TRBJ1-3	TGCAGTGCTTCTGCGGGACAGGGTATGCCCACCATATATTTT	CSASAGQGMPTIYF
TRBV7-9	NA	NA	TRBJ1-5	TGTGCCAGCAGCTCCGGGGTGGGCCAGCATTTT	CASSSGVGQHF
TRBV11-3	few	NA	TRBJ2-1	TGTGCCAGCAGCTTACGGAACTACAATGAGCAGTTCTTC	CASSLRNYNEQFF
TRBV25-1	NA	NA	TRBJ2-3	TGTGCCAGCAGGGAACCAGGGTTTGATACGCAGTATTTT	CASREPGFDTQYF
TRBV7-2	NA	TRBD2	TRBJ2-1	TGTGCCAGCAGCTTAGAAGCCGGGGGGGCCCGGGAGCAGTTCTTC	CASSLEAGGAREQFF
TRBV2	many	TRBD1	TRBJ1-6	TGTGCCAGCAGTGGACAGGGAGCCTCACCCCTCCACTTT	CASSGQGASPLHF
TRBV9	few	TRBD2	TRBJ2-3	TGTGCCAGCAGCGTAGGGACTAGCGGGTTCACAGATACGCAGTATTTT	CASSVGTSGFTDTQYF
TRBV4-1	NA	NA	TRBJ2-5	TGCGCCAGCAGCCAAGATACCGTCCGCGAGACCCAGTACTTC	CASSQDTVRETQYF
TRBV29-1	NA	NA	TRBJ2-5	TGCAGCGTTTCTCCCATGGGGGAGACCCAGTACTTC	CSVSPMGETQYF
TRBV5-4	many	TRBD1	TRBJ2-6	TGTGCCAGCAGCCCAGGGGGCGCAGTAACCGGGGCCAACGTCCTGACTTTC	CASSPGGAVTGANVLTF
TRBV7-9	NA	NA	TRBJ1-3	TGTGCCAGCAGCCCGACAGGTTCTGGAAACACCATATATTTT	CASSPTGSGNTIYF
TRBV4-3	NA	NA	TRBJ2-1	TGCGCCAGCAGCCAAGATCTGAGGGACAATGAGCAGTTCTTC	CASSQDLRDNEQFF
TRBV6-2/TRBV6-3	many	TRBD2	TRBJ2-7	TGTGCCAGCAGTTACCCCTCGGGGGGAAGGGCCTACGAGCAGTACTTC	CASSYPSGGRAYEQYF
TRBV3-1	few	TRBD1	TRBJ2-7	TGTGCCTGCGGGGAGGAGGGACAGGGCTCCTACGAGCAGTACTTC	CACGEEGQGSYEQYF
TRBV3-1	many	TRBD2	TRBJ2-5	TGTGCCAGCAGCCCCCCACCCTTGACGGGGGGAGAGACCCAGTACTTC	CASSPPPLTGGETQYF
TRBV6-2/TRBV6-3	many	NA	TRBJ2-1	TGTGCCAGCAGTGACTACTATGAGCAGTTCTTC	CASSDYYEQFF
TRBV23-1	NA	NA	TRBJ2-1	TGCGCCAGCAGTCAATCGAGCCAATACAATGAGCAGTTCTTC	CASSQSSQYNEQFF
TRBV2	few	NA	TRBJ1-2	TGTGCCAGCAGTGAACGGAGAGGAAGTAATGGCTACACCTTC	CASSERRGSNGYTF
TRBV19	NA	NA	TRBJ1-2	TGTGCCAGTAGGCTACAGGGCTCTGGCTACACCTTC	CASRLQGSGYTF
TRBV25-1	few	TRBD2	TRBJ2-5	TGTGCCAGCAGTGAATTAAGGCTAGCGGGGCAAGAGACCCAGTACTTC	CASSELRLAGQETQYF
TRBV7-8	NA	TRBD1	TRBJ2-2	TGTGCCAGCAGCTTTGTGACAGGGAGCTATACCGGGGAGCTGTTTTTT	CASSFVTGSYTGELFF
TRBV6-2/TRBV6-3	few	TRBD1	TRBJ1-5	TGTGCCAGCAGTTCAACAGGGGGCCCTAGCAATCAGCCCCAGCATTTT	CASSSTGGPSNQPQHF
TRBV27	NA	NA	TRBJ2-7	TGTGCCAGCAGTTTTTCAGAGGCCACCTACGAGCAGTACTTC	CASSFSEATYEQYF